These T cell receptor beta chains were read from a single sample in a study of OX40 agonist ivuxolimab in advanced cancers. This table comes from immunoSEQ multiplex PCR, and its TCRdb copy is limited to in-frame clones, with some not included. The sample holds about 32,000 clones; approximately 90% are singletons and the top ten take roughly 30%. Sequencing was performed on CD4+ or CD8+ T cells sorted from blood, taken in a trial of the OX40 agonist ivuxolimab. Receptors were obtained from an adult with an advanced solid tumor such as melanoma, head and neck, liver or kidney cancer. The CDR3 runs from the conserved cysteine through the conserved F or W. Fields, in order: CDR3 DNA, CDR3 protein, clone size, CDR3 length, D gene, V gene, J gene. D genes are given only for firm matches. The size entry is marked missing in some rows and otherwise reads once, few, many or a size class.

CDR3nt: TGTGCCAGCAGCTTAGGGTCCCCGGGGTCCGCGGTACGGAGGACTGAAGCTTTCTTT; CDR3aa: CASSLGSPGSAVRRTEAFF; abundance: -; len: 19; d_gene: -; v_gene: TRBV7-9; j_gene: TRBJ1-1
CDR3nt: TGTGCCAGCAGCTCCTTCACAGGCGAACTCTCCTACGAGCAGTACTTC; CDR3aa: CASSSFTGELSYEQYF; abundance: -; len: 16; d_gene: -; v_gene: TRBV5-5; j_gene: TRBJ2-7
CDR3nt: TGTGCCAGCACGTCGGAGGACGCGCGGGCGGGAGCCAACTATGGCTACACCTTC; CDR3aa: CASTSEDARAGANYGYTF; abundance: -; len: 18; d_gene: -; v_gene: TRBV27; j_gene: TRBJ1-2
CDR3nt: TGTGCCAGCAGCCGGACAGGGCTGGCTCAGCCCCAGCATTTT; CDR3aa: CASSRTGLAQPQHF; abundance: few; len: 14; d_gene: TRBD1; v_gene: TRBV28; j_gene: TRBJ1-5
CDR3nt: TGTGCCAGCGGGGAAGACCAGGAGGTCGGCTACACCTTC; CDR3aa: CASGEDQEVGYTF; abundance: -; len: 13; d_gene: -; v_gene: TRBV2; j_gene: TRBJ1-2
CDR3nt: TGCGCCAGCAGCCAATATAGCGGGGGGGATGATGAGCAGTTCTTC; CDR3aa: CASSQYSGGDDEQFF; abundance: once; len: 15; d_gene: TRBD2; v_gene: TRBV4-1; j_gene: TRBJ2-1
CDR3nt: TGTGCCAGCAGCCGCAGCAATGAGCAGTTCTTC; CDR3aa: CASSRSNEQFF; abundance: -; len: 11; d_gene: -; v_gene: TRBV14; j_gene: TRBJ2-1
CDR3nt: TGTGCCAGCAGCTCTTCGGTGGCGAGGGGCTACACCTTC; CDR3aa: CASSSSVARGYTF; abundance: -; len: 13; d_gene: -; v_gene: TRBV4-2; j_gene: TRBJ1-2
CDR3nt: TGTGCCTGGAGTGGGGGCCACGAGCAGTACTTC; CDR3aa: CAWSGGHEQYF; abundance: -; len: 11; d_gene: -; v_gene: TRBV30; j_gene: TRBJ2-7
CDR3nt: TGTGCCAGCTCGGGAATCGATGATACGCAGTATTTT; CDR3aa: CASSGIDDTQYF; abundance: -; len: 12; d_gene: -; v_gene: TRBV18; j_gene: TRBJ2-3
CDR3nt: TGTGCCAGCCAGGGGGGCCCTCGATATAGGGAGACCCAGTACTTC; CDR3aa: CASQGGPRYRETQYF; abundance: -; len: 15; d_gene: -; v_gene: TRBV7-9; j_gene: TRBJ2-5
CDR3nt: TGTGCCAGCAGTGCCCCGAGGGGGCCCCAGCATTTT; CDR3aa: CASSAPRGPQHF; abundance: few; len: 12; d_gene: -; v_gene: TRBV28; j_gene: TRBJ1-5
CDR3nt: TGCGCCAGCAGCTTGGTTCGGGCACTGAACACTGAAGCTTTCTTT; CDR3aa: CASSLVRALNTEAFF; abundance: few; len: 15; d_gene: -; v_gene: TRBV5-1; j_gene: TRBJ1-1
CDR3nt: TGTGCCAGCAGTTTATTCCCGGAGGAGAATGAAAAACTGTTTTTT; CDR3aa: CASSLFPEENEKLFF; abundance: once; len: 15; d_gene: -; v_gene: TRBV27; j_gene: TRBJ1-4
CDR3nt: TGCGCCAGCAGCTTGGACGCAGTCGGCTATGGCTACACCTTC; CDR3aa: CASSLDAVGYGYTF; abundance: -; len: 14; d_gene: -; v_gene: TRBV5-1; j_gene: TRBJ1-2
CDR3nt: TGCGCCAGCAGCTGGGACCAGGCCTACGAGCAGTACTTC; CDR3aa: CASSWDQAYEQYF; abundance: -; len: 13; d_gene: -; v_gene: TRBV5-1; j_gene: TRBJ2-7
CDR3nt: TGTGCCAGCAGTGATGGGGAGGGGTGGCCAGATACGCAGTATTTT; CDR3aa: CASSDGEGWPDTQYF; abundance: -; len: 15; d_gene: TRBD2; v_gene: TRBV25-1; j_gene: TRBJ2-3
CDR3nt: TGTGCCAGCAACCTTCTAGCGGGCACAGATACGCAGTATTTT; CDR3aa: CASNLLAGTDTQYF; abundance: -; len: 14; d_gene: TRBD2; v_gene: TRBV28; j_gene: TRBJ2-3
CDR3nt: TGTGCCAGCAGAGGTTTGACAGATGGAACCTACGAGCAGTACTTC; CDR3aa: CASRGLTDGTYEQYF; abundance: -; len: 15; d_gene: -; v_gene: TRBV6-1; j_gene: TRBJ2-7
CDR3nt: TGTGCCAGCAGCTTCTCGGGACAGGGAAACGGCTACACCTTC; CDR3aa: CASSFSGQGNGYTF; abundance: once; len: 14; d_gene: TRBD1; v_gene: TRBV7-8; j_gene: TRBJ1-2
CDR3nt: TGTGCCAGTAGTCACGGACTGGGCTCCTACGAGCAGTACTTC; CDR3aa: CASSHGLGSYEQYF; abundance: -; len: 14; d_gene: -; v_gene: TRBV19; j_gene: TRBJ2-7
CDR3nt: TGTGCCAGCTCACCACGTAAAGGGGAGTACTCTGGAAACACCATATATTTT; CDR3aa: CASSPRKGEYSGNTIYF; abundance: -; len: 17; d_gene: -; v_gene: TRBV18; j_gene: TRBJ1-3
CDR3nt: TGCGCCAGCTCCGGGACTAGCGGGATCTACGAGCAGTACTTC; CDR3aa: CASSGTSGIYEQYF; abundance: -; len: 14; d_gene: TRBD2; v_gene: TRBV5-1; j_gene: TRBJ2-7
CDR3nt: TGTGCCAGTAAGACAGGCTCTGGAAACACCATATATTTT; CDR3aa: CASKTGSGNTIYF; abundance: -; len: 13; d_gene: -; v_gene: TRBV7-9; j_gene: TRBJ1-3
CDR3nt: TGTGCCAGCAGGGCTGCAGGGGGCGAGGATGAAAAACTGTTTTTT; CDR3aa: CASRAAGGEDEKLFF; abundance: -; len: 15; d_gene: TRBD1; v_gene: TRBV13; j_gene: TRBJ1-4
CDR3nt: TGTGCCAGCAGCTTTGGGGGTTCAGATACGCAGTATTTT; CDR3aa: CASSFGGSDTQYF; abundance: once; len: 13; d_gene: -; v_gene: TRBV7-3; j_gene: TRBJ2-3
CDR3nt: TGTGCCAGCAGCCCGAACACCGGGGAGCTGTTTTTT; CDR3aa: CASSPNTGELFF; abundance: -; len: 12; d_gene: -; v_gene: TRBV7-3; j_gene: TRBJ2-2
CDR3nt: TGCAGCGTTATTTTGCCGGGATCTGACGAGCAGTACTTC; CDR3aa: CSVILPGSDEQYF; abundance: -; len: 13; d_gene: -; v_gene: TRBV29-1; j_gene: TRBJ2-7
CDR3nt: TGTGCCAGCAGCTTAGGGGGTCTGGGAGAGACCCAGTACTTC; CDR3aa: CASSLGGLGETQYF; abundance: -; len: 14; d_gene: -; v_gene: TRBV11-2; j_gene: TRBJ2-5
CDR3nt: TGCGCCAGCAGCTTGGAGACAGATACGCAGTATTTT; CDR3aa: CASSLETDTQYF; abundance: -; len: 12; d_gene: -; v_gene: TRBV5-1; j_gene: TRBJ2-3
CDR3nt: TGCGCCAGCAGCCCCGGGACAGGAGGCAATGAGCAGTTCTTC; CDR3aa: CASSPGTGGNEQFF; abundance: -; len: 14; d_gene: TRBD1; v_gene: TRBV4-1; j_gene: TRBJ2-1
CDR3nt: TGTGCCAGCAGTTTAATGGCGGCTTCCTACGAGCAGTACTTC; CDR3aa: CASSLMAASYEQYF; abundance: -; len: 14; d_gene: -; v_gene: TRBV28; j_gene: TRBJ2-7